The clone carrying this T cell receptor (beta chain) was recorded many times. Antigen unknown. Orbital computed tomography and thyroid ultrasound, together with serum TRAb and thyroxine and clinical symptoms, were used for diagnoses. Trimming cost V 3 bases and J 8 bases, with 25 bases left between them. This CDR3 spans 17 amino acids. Germline V gene data show CDR1 as WSHSY and CDR2 as SAAADI. The data stem from a study of T cells in Graves' hyperthyroidism and ophthalmopathy. The wider study: Blood was drawn when the patient was first diagnosed and still untreated. Findings and limits, study-wide: A model using 13 V-J features told ophthalmopathy apart from stable hyperthyroidism. In the blood, most expanded thyroid clonotypes above 0.001 appeared as well.

TCR beta CDR3 regions were amplified from RNA transcripts. RT-PCR in the first round (using the HTBI primer set) targeted the TCR CDR3. TCRdb re-called the multiplex PCR reads through MiXCR, storing one row per CDR3 protein. The sample has around 300,000 distinct CDR3 sequences, 11% to 15% seen once. Sequencing input: blood. This clonotype was obtained from a woman younger than 45 with Graves' hyperthyroidism. The chain couples TRBV10-2 to TRBJ1-2; no definite D call. The DNA of the CDR3 is TGCGCCAGCAGTGATAGTCGGGAGGGCCAGGTCTCCCGCGGCTACACCTTC. The encoded protein is CASSDSREGQVSRGYTF.